These 21 T cell receptor beta chains share one sample of origin, sequenced in a study of T cell responses to AZD1222 COVID-19 vaccine. Profiling relied on immunoSEQ multiplex PCR, and the TCRdb table lists in-frame clones only, not all of them. The sample yields some 120,000 clones, approximately 86% seen once. The sample was peripheral blood, taken on day 0 of AZD1222 vaccination. These receptors were obtained from an adult in good health.

The V call is TRBV7-9, the J call TRBJ1-4; D unclear. V lost 5 bases, J lost 10 bases, and 11 bases lay in between. Germline V lookup: CDR1 SEHNR, CDR2 FQNEAQ (reference sequence). The CDR3 contains 12 residues. The CDR3 loop is CASSGRRGKLFF. Written as DNA, the CDR3 is TGTGCCAGCAGCGGCAGGCGAGGAAAACTGTTTTTT.

The V call is TRBV6-5, the J call TRBJ2-2; the match to TRBD2 covers 9 bases. The CDR3 is 16 residues long. V shed 2 bases, J shed 6 bases, and the junction held 7 bases outside the gene matches. Per the germline V gene, CDR1 is MNHEY and CDR2 is SVGAGI. CDR3 region: CASSYDRGRVAGELFF. CDR3 DNA sequence: TGTGCCAGCAGTTACGATCGCGGGAGGGTGGCCGGGGAGCTGTTTTTT.

The CDR3 here is CASSENGANVLTF. As DNA, the CDR3 is TGTGCCAGCAGTGAAAACGGGGCCAACGTCCTGACTTTC. The rearrangement links TRBV2 to TRBJ2-6; D is unresolved. Trimming stripped 2 bases from V and 4 bases from J, with 3 bases between. Germline CDR1 is SNHLY and CDR2 is FYNNEI. The CDR3 covers 13 residues.

The chain links TRBV18 to TRBJ2-2; 9 nucleotides agree with TRBD1. This CDR3 is 16 amino acids long. Germline values: CDR1 KGHSH, CDR2 LQKENI. The ends lost 2 bases at V and 6 bases at J; junction bases unmatched: 7. The CDR3 loop reads CASSPTGTGGSGELFF. The CDR3 nucleotides read TGTGCCAGCTCACCAACAGGCACAGGGGGCTCCGGGGAGCTGTTTTTT.

The chain recombines TRBV7-2 with TRBJ2-1; maybe TRBD2 (5 bases). V was cut by 6 bases and J by 4 bases, with 10 bases left in between. The CDR3 runs to 13 residues. Germline V gene data show CDR1 as SGHTA and CDR2 as FQGNSA. The CDR3 sequence is CASSSGSYNEQFF. As DNA, the CDR3 is TGTGCCAGCAGTTCTGGGAGTTACAATGAGCAGTTCTTC.

V usage is TRBV27 and J usage is TRBJ1-1; D is ambiguous. Germline lookup yields CDR1 MNHEY and CDR2 SMNVEV (reference sequence). CDR3 length equals 14 residues. Trimming stripped 0 bases from V and 0 bases from J, with 5 bases between. The CDR3 region is CASSLSRMNTEAFF. In nucleotides, the CDR3 is TGTGCCAGCAGTTTATCGAGGATGAACACTGAAGCTTTCTTT.

The V call is TRBV4-3, the J call TRBJ1-2; no clear D. The CDR3 loop spans 15 amino acids. From germline, CDR1 is LGHNA and CDR2 YSLEER. The ends were cut back, 5 bases at V and 8 bases at J, with 21 bases in the middle. For the CDR3, the DNA is TGCGCCAGCAGCTCTATACAAACCGGGGTGAGCGGCTACACCTTC. Translation: CASSSIQTGVSGYTF.

This chain connects TRBV7-9 to TRBJ1-1; D uncertain. The length of the CDR3 is 12 residues. The V and J ends lost 3 bases and 9 bases respectively, with 11 bases between them. Germline CDR1 SEHNR, CDR2 FQNEAQ (reference sequence). CDR3 sequence (DNA): TGTGCCAGCAGCTTTGAGGGCAATCAAGCTTTCTTT. Translation gives CASSFEGNQAFF.

The chain uses TRBV6-1 and TRBJ1-2, with D tentatively TRBD1 (6 bases). Germline-derived CDR1 and CDR2 are MNHNS and SASEGT. This CDR3 contains 15 residues. Trimming shortened V by 2 bases and J by 4 bases, and 14 bases separated the two germline ends. The CDR3 sequence: CASSELNTGTYGYTF. For the CDR3, the DNA is TGTGCCAGCAGTGAACTTAATACAGGGACCTATGGCTACACCTTC.

The rearrangement links TRBV27 to TRBJ1-6; D might be TRBD1 (5 bases). Trimming left V 3 bases short and J 5 bases short, with 5 bases between. The length of the CDR3 is 13 residues. Germline CDR1 reads MNHEY; CDR2 reads SMNVEV (reference sequence). For the CDR3, the DNA is TGTGCCAGCAGTTTGACAGATAATTCACCCCTCCACTTT. As protein: CASSLTDNSPLHF.

The V gene is TRBV3-1 (or the pseudogene TRBV3-2), the J gene TRBJ2-7; possible D gene TRBD1, 6 bases. Trimming left V 1 base short and J 6 bases short, with 16 bases between. The CDR3 loop spans 15 amino acids. Germline lookup yields CDR1 LGHDT and CDR2 YNNKEL (reference sequence). The CDR3 DNA reads TGTGCCAGCAGCCAAGGTTACGGACCCAGGGGCGAGCAGTACTTC. This encodes CASSQGYGPRGEQYF.

The CDR3 spells CASSSGTGIYETQYF. CDR3 bases: TGCGCCAGCAGCTCCGGGACAGGGATTTATGAGACCCAGTACTTC. This sequence joins TRBV5-1 and TRBJ2-5, with 9 bases fitting TRBD1. The CDR3 consists of 15 residues. Germline V gives CDR1 SGHRS, CDR2 YFSETQ. J gave up 5 bases and V 3 bases, and 8 bases lay outside the gene matches.

The gene calls are TRBV12-3 or TRBV12-4 and TRBJ2-5, with a weak D call TRBD1 (7 bases). Deletions cut 6 bases from V and 5 bases from J, with 13 bases between. This CDR3 comprises 13 residues. The CDR3 is CASSTTGRETQYF. CDR3 nucleotides: TGTGCCAGCAGCACGACAGGGAGGGAGACCCAGTACTTC.

The genes are TRBV10-3 and TRBJ1-1, with 9 bases lining up with TRBD1. Germline CDR1 reads ENHRY; CDR2 reads SYGVKD. This CDR3 region has 14 residues. V lost 5 bases and J lost 3; bases outside the gene matches: 4. The CDR3: CAISNYRGHTEAFF. CDR3 DNA sequence: TGTGCCATCAGTAACTACAGGGGGCACACTGAAGCTTTCTTT.

The gene calls are TRBV9 and TRBJ2-2, with 9 bases lining up with TRBD2. With 3 bases clipped from V and 1 base from J, the junction kept 4 bases outside the gene matches. Germline lookup yields CDR1 SGDLS and CDR2 YYNGEE. CDR3 size: 16 residues. CDR3 in amino acids: CASSAYSGGNTGELFF. Here the CDR3 DNA reads TGTGCCAGCAGCGCCTATAGCGGGGGGAACACCGGGGAGCTGTTTTTT.

The chain has TRBV29-1 and TRBJ1-1; D not resolved. Germline V gives CDR1 SQVTM, CDR2 ANQGSEA. CDR3 length: 13 amino acids. Trimming cost V 2 bases and J 11 bases, with 18 bases left between them. Here the CDR3 reads CSVEILVTGGAFF. The CDR3, as DNA: TGCAGCGTTGAAATCCTCGTAACCGGAGGGGCTTTCTTT.

J is TRBJ2-3 and V is TRBV4-1; 9 positions agree with TRBD2. Trimming took 4 bases from V and 5 from J; bases not matched to a gene: 13. CDR1 is MGHRA, CDR2 YSYEKL, per germline. The CDR3 sequence is 17 residues long. The CDR3 region has the DNA TGCGCCAGCAGCCCGTCGCCCTTAGCGGGAGAGGAAGATACGCAGTATTTT. This sequence encodes CASSPSPLAGEEDTQYF.

The chain joins TRBV3-1 (or the pseudogene TRBV3-2) to TRBJ2-7, with 9 bases identical to TRBD2. The CDR3 totals 15 residues. The germline V gene encodes CDR1 LGHDT and CDR2 YNNKEL (reference sequence). With 1 base clipped from V and 7 bases from J, the junction kept 8 bases outside the gene matches. The DNA for the CDR3 is TGTGCCAGCAGCCAAGGCGGGGGGGCTCTGGAGGAGCAGTACTTC. This translates into CASSQGGGALEEQYF.

This clone was recorded once. The rearrangement uses TRBV7-9 and TRBJ2-3, with D perhaps TRBD2 (6 bases). V lost 7 bases and J lost 0, with 14 bases in between. CDR3 length: 15 amino acids. Germline CDR1 is SEHNR and CDR2 is FQNEAQ (reference sequence). CDR3 DNA: TGTGCCAGCACCCCCGACGGGACTAGCACAGATACGCAGTATTTT. The encoded protein is CASTPDGTSTDTQYF.

The V gene is TRBV7-9, the J gene TRBJ2-7; 10 positions match TRBD1. The CDR3 length is 15 residues. V shed 5 bases, J shed 6 bases, and the junction held 10 bases outside the gene matches. Germline V gene data show CDR1 as SEHNR and CDR2 as FQNEAQ (reference sequence). CDR3 residues: CASSPQTGGEGEQYF. The CDR3 DNA sequence: TGTGCCAGCAGCCCCCAGACAGGGGGCGAGGGCGAGCAGTACTTC.

The chain employs TRBV29-1 and TRBJ1-5, with 9 bases lining up with TRBD1. Germline V CDR1 and CDR2: SQVTM, ANQGSEA. The J segment lost 2 bases and the V segment lost 4 bases, leaving 0 bases of the junction unmatched. This CDR3 is 13 amino acids long. The DNA of the CDR3 is TGCAGCGTTGGGACAGGGGGCAATCAGCCCCAGCATTTT. Translated, it gives CSVGTGGNQPQHF.